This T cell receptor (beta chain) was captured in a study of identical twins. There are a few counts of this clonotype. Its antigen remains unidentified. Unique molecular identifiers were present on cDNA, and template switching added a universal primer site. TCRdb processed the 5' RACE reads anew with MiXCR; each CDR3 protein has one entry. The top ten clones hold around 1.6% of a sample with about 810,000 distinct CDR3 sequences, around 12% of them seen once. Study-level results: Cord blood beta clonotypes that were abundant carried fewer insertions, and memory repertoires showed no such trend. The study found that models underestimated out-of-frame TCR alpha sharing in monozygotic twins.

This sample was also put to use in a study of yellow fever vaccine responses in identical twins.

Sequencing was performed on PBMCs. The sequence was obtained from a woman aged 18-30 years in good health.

The CDR3 protein is CASSQKQGNTGELFF. CDR3 sequence (DNA): TGCGCCAGCAGCCAAAAACAGGGGAACACCGGGGAGCTGTTTTTT. The chain has TRBV4-1 and TRBJ2-2; D is possibly TRBD1 (6 bases). CDR1 is MGHRA, CDR2 YSYEKL, per germline. Deletions cut 2 bases from V and 1 base from J, with 8 bases between. The CDR3 is made up of 15 amino acids.